The 27 T cell receptor beta chains given below trace back to one sample, sequenced in a study of CD8+CD57+ T cells in acquired aplastic anemia. Sequencing was done on patients that had shown CD8+CD57+ cell expansion by flow cytometry. According to the study, genomic DNA was the template for TCR beta VDJ and CDR3 profiling. TCRdb re-called the reads through MiXCR, storing one row per CDR3 protein. The data contain about 160,000 distinct CDR3 sequences, around 75% of them singletons. Material for sequencing was sorted CD4+, CD8+, or CD8+CD57+ T cells (not recorded which) from PBMCs. These receptors came from a human donor with aplastic anemia.

This clonotype was counted once. The chain carries TRBV7-8 and TRBJ1-1, with 10 nucleotides matching TRBD1. The CDR3 has 17 amino acids. Germline lookup yields CDR1 SGHVS and CDR2 FQNEAQ. The junction had 10 bases not matched to a gene; V was cut back by 3 bases and J by 3 bases. CDR3 residues: CASSFRDRGVWDTEAFF. CDR3 bases: TGTGCCAGCAGCTTCAGGGACAGGGGAGTTTGGGACACTGAAGCTTTCTTT.

The V call is TRBV2, the J call TRBJ2-1, with D perhaps TRBD2 (5 bases). CDR3 size: 14 residues. CDR1 is SNHLY, CDR2 FYNNEI, per germline. V shed 4 bases and J shed 8 bases, with 15 bases lying between them. The CDR3 spells CASSVEGRSHEQFF. CDR3 coding DNA: TGTGCCAGCAGTGTCGAGGGAAGGTCTCATGAGCAGTTCTTC.

The genes are TRBV29-1 and TRBJ2-2; TRBD2 matches at 10 bases. Trimming took 5 bases from V and 9 from J; bases not matched to a gene: 6. CDR3 length: 13 amino acids. CDR1 and CDR2 from the germline V gene are SQVTM and ANQGSEA. Here the CDR3 DNA reads TGCAGCGTTAGTAGCGGGAGGAGTCGGGAGCTGTTTTTT. Translated, it gives CSVSSGRSRELFF.

V and J are TRBV25-1 and TRBJ1-2; D might be TRBD1 (6 bases). CDR3 size: 16 residues. CDR1 and CDR2 from the germline V gene are MGHDK and SYGVNS. The germline V and J ends were trimmed by 8 bases and 4 bases, with 23 bases remaining between them. The CDR3 region is CASASRSGAGAYGYTF. CDR3 in DNA: TGTGCCAGCGCGTCTCGCTCGGGTGCGGGGGCCTATGGCTACACCTTC.

The genes are TRBV7-9 and TRBJ1-1, with 9 bases fitting TRBD1. The CDR3 is 14 amino acids. V was clipped by 4 bases and J by 8 bases; unmatched bases: 8. Germline values: CDR1 SEHNR, CDR2 FQNEAQ (reference sequence). The CDR3, as DNA: TGTGCCAGCAGCTCCAGGACAGGGGTGCGGGAAGCTTTCTTT. Translating it yields CASSSRTGVREAFF.

The V gene is TRBV2, the J gene TRBJ1-2; D is uncertain. Germline lookup yields CDR1 SNHLY and CDR2 FYNNEI. V was clipped by 8 bases and J by 8 bases, with 18 bases between them. The CDR3 contains 13 residues. The CDR3 DNA reads as TGTGCCAGCGGTGGGCTGTCCATCGTGGGCTACACCTTC. It translates to CASGGLSIVGYTF.

The chain has TRBV5-4 and TRBJ2-2, with D possibly TRBD1 on 6 matching bases. Germline lookup yields CDR1 SGHNT and CDR2 YYREEE (reference sequence). The V end was cut by 6 bases, the J end by 6 bases, with 15 bases between. The CDR3 runs 14 residues. DNA for the CDR3: TGTGCCAGCACCATCCGGGACATCGCCGGGGAGCTGTTTTTT. Protein sequence: CASTIRDIAGELFF.

This clonotype has a single count. The chain is built from TRBV24-1 and TRBJ2-1, with a possible D match to TRBD2 (5 bases). Germline values: CDR1 KGHDR, CDR2 SFDVKD. V lost 1 base and J lost 12, with 9 bases in between. The CDR3 contains 12 residues. CDR3 region: CATSDFTGSQFF. In DNA, the CDR3 is TGTGCCACCAGTGATTTTACGGGGTCGCAGTTCTTC.

This chain links TRBV11-2 with TRBJ1-1; 8 bases match TRBD1. The length of the CDR3 is 15 residues. V trimming: 5 bases; J trimming: 1 base; junction bases outside the gene matches: 6. Germline-derived CDR1 and CDR2 are SGHAT and FQNNGV. The CDR3 nucleotides are TGTGCCAGCAGCGAGGACAGGGAAGGGAACACTGAAGCTTTCTTT. Translating gives CASSEDREGNTEAFF.

This clonotype appeared many times. This rearrangement joins TRBV11-1 to TRBJ2-7; unclear D gene. V lost 1 base and J 3 bases, leaving 7 bases between the germline ends. Germline loops: CDR1 SGHAT, CDR2 FQDESV (reference sequence). This CDR3 has 13 residues. The CDR3 sequence: CASSLGVNYEQYV. CDR3 DNA: TGTGCCAGCAGCTTAGGGGTTAACTACGAGCAGTACGTC.

This chain connects TRBV7-9 to TRBJ2-7; D tentatively reads TRBD1 or TRBD2 (5 bases each). CDR3 length equals 14 residues. V lost 6 bases, J lost 0 bases, and 12 bases lay in between. CDR1 and CDR2 (germline): SEHNR, FQNEAQ (reference sequence). CDR3 coding DNA: TGTGCCAGCAGATGGGACGCGAGCTCCTACGAGCAGTACTTC. It codes for CASRWDASSYEQYF.

The chain uses TRBV9 and TRBJ2-7, with a weak D call TRBD1 (5 bases). Germline assignment: CDR1 SGDLS and CDR2 YYNGEE. V gave up 0 bases and J gave up 2 bases, with 9 bases separating them. This CDR3 region has 14 residues. The CDR3 loop is CASSVVQDTYEQYF. CDR3 coding DNA: TGTGCCAGCAGCGTAGTACAGGACACCTACGAGCAGTACTTC.

The rearrangement joins TRBV7-6 to TRBJ2-5; D might be TRBD1 (5 bases). The germline V gene has CDR1 SGHVS and CDR2 FNYEAQ. V was shortened by 2 bases and J by 4 bases, with 11 bases between the two germline ends. The CDR3 contains 14 residues. Here the CDR3 DNA reads TGTGCCAGCAGCTTAACAGGCCGAGGAGAGACCCAGTACTTC. Translated: CASSLTGRGETQYF.

This clonotype was recorded once. The CDR3 nucleotides read TGTGCCATCAGTGAGGGGGGCAATTCGAACACCGGGGAGCTGTTTTTT. As protein: CAISEGGNSNTGELFF. The chain employs TRBV10-3 and TRBJ2-2; D possibly corresponds to TRBD1 (6 bases). The CDR3 runs to 16 residues. Trimming cost V 2 bases and J 0 bases, with 10 bases left between them. The germline CDR1 and CDR2 sequences are ENHRY and SYGVKD.

This chain uses TRBV9 with TRBJ2-3; 10 positions agree with TRBD2. V lost 4 bases, J lost 4 bases, and 12 bases stayed unmatched. Germline CDR1 SGDLS, CDR2 YYNGEE. The CDR3 consists of 17 residues. The CDR3 DNA reads as TGTGCCAGCAGCCCTAGCGGGAGTTCCATCGGCGCAGATACGCAGTATTTT. Its protein product is CASSPSGSSIGADTQYF.

The J gene is TRBJ1-2, the V gene TRBV12-3 or TRBV12-4; TRBD1 is a possible D gene (6 bases). V was trimmed by 7 bases and J by 6 bases, leaving 15 bases between them. The CDR3 extends over 13 amino acids. The CDR3 loop reads CASTFGQGNGYTF. CDR3 in DNA: TGTGCCAGCACCTTCGGGCAGGGGAATGGCTACACCTTC.

V gene TRBV2 combines with J gene TRBJ2-3; D might be TRBD1 or TRBD2, each matching 6 bases. The CDR3 spans 15 residues. Germline CDR1 SNHLY, CDR2 FYNNEI. V shed 4 bases and J shed 1 base, with 12 bases lying between them. In DNA, the CDR3 is TGTGCCAGCAGTGGACGGGGGCGGGGCACAGATACGCAGTATTTT. Protein product: CASSGRGRGTDTQYF.

This clonotype showed up just a few times. The chain couples TRBV5-6 to TRBJ2-7; TRBD2 agrees at 9 bases. The CDR3 sequence is 18 residues long. Per the germline V gene, CDR1 is SGHDT and CDR2 is YYEEEE. Trimming took 3 bases from V and 5 from J; bases not matched to a gene: 18. The CDR3 sequence: CASSSSHGIAGAPHEQYF. The CDR3 DNA reads as TGTGCCAGCAGCTCGTCCCACGGGATAGCGGGAGCTCCCCACGAGCAGTACTTC.

The V gene is TRBV20-1, the J gene TRBJ1-1, with 9 bases lining up with TRBD1. Looked up from germline, CDR1 is DFQATT and CDR2 is SNEGSKA (reference sequence). With V trimmed by 3 bases and J by 12 bases, 5 bases remained unmatched. There are 11 residues in the CDR3. The CDR3 region has the DNA TGCAGTGCTAGGAGGGGACAGGGAACTTTCTTT. It encodes CSARRGQGTFF.

About this clonotype itself: Its ends do not fully match the called genes, so a read error is possible. The rearrangement uses TRBV10-3 and TRBJ2-3, with TRBD2 as a possible D gene (5 bases). CDR3 length: 16 amino acids. The germline V gene encodes CDR1 ENHRY and CDR2 SYGVKD. CDR3 DNA sequence: TGTGCCAACAGTGACCCGGCCGGGGTATGGGGAGATACGCAGTATTTT. This translates into CANSDPAGVWGDTQYF.

This clonotype was seen just once. This CDR3 is missing its conserved last phenylalanine or tryptophan, likely due to a read error. The chain employs TRBV7-2 and TRBJ2-7, with 13 bases that match TRBD2. The CDR3 sequence is 15 residues long. The trim removed 5 bases at V and 3 bases at J, leaving 4 bases unmatched. CDR1 is SGHTA, CDR2 FQGNSA, per germline. CDR3 sequence: CASSPGLAGVYEQYL. In nucleotides, the CDR3 is TGTGCCAGCAGCCCAGGACTAGCGGGGGTCTACGAGCAGTACCTC.

As regards this clonotype: The missing conserved phenylalanine or tryptophan at the end of this CDR3 makes a read error likely. The gene calls are TRBV7-2 and TRBJ2-7; weak D call: TRBD1 (5 bases). The germline gives CDR1 SGHTA, CDR2 FQGNSA. This CDR3 contains 15 residues. The CDR3, as DNA: TGCGCCAGCAGCTTGGAGCCAGGGCCAACCTACGAGCAGTACCTC. This translates into CASSLEPGPTYEQYL.

The V and J genes are TRBV2 and TRBJ2-5; possibly TRBD1 for D (5 bases). Trimming pared 8 bases from V and 3 bases from J, leaving 13 bases between. Germline assignment: CDR1 SNHLY and CDR2 FYNNEI. This CDR3 has 13 amino acids. Written as DNA, the CDR3 is TGTGCCAGCCTTTATGACAGTGAAGAGACCCAGTACTTC. Its translation is CASLYDSEETQYF.

In nucleotides, the CDR3 is TGTGCCAGCAGCTTGTACCGAGCGGGGGCCCAAGAGACCCAGTACTTC. Translated: CASSLYRAGAQETQYF. The V gene is TRBV7-2, the J gene TRBJ2-5, with 8 bases lining up with TRBD2. The CDR3 is made up of 16 amino acids. Trimming cost V 3 bases and J 1 base; bases outside gene matches: 7. Germline V gene lookup returns CDR1 SGHTA and CDR2 FQGNSA.

This clonotype was seen only once. V and J are TRBV24-1 and TRBJ2-1, with D perhaps matching TRBD2 (5 bases). The CDR3 is made up of 16 amino acids. Trimming took off 3 bases at V and 2 bases at J, with 13 bases between the two ends. CDR1 is KGHDR and CDR2 is SFDVKD in the germline V gene. The CDR3 DNA sequence: TGTGCCACCAGTGATAAGATCGCGGGTGCCTACAATGAGCAGTTCTTC. This gives the protein CATSDKIAGAYNEQFF.

This sequence joins TRBV7-8 and TRBJ2-2, with no clear D. Trimming took 1 base from V and 9 from J, leaving 12 bases between them. The CDR3 runs to 14 residues. In germline, CDR1 is SGHVS, CDR2 FQNEAQ. CDR3 protein: CASSLVTPTRELFF. The CDR3 nucleotides are TGTGCCAGCAGCTTAGTTACCCCTACAAGGGAGCTGTTTTTT.

This clonotype showed up just once. The conserved phenylalanine or tryptophan normally closing the CDR3 is absent here, so this likely arose from a read error. The rearrangement links TRBV12-3 or TRBV12-4 to TRBJ2-3; 11 nucleotides line up with TRBD2. V lost 1 base to trimming and J lost 0 bases; unmatched junction nucleotides: 0. The CDR3 sequence is 16 residues long. Here the CDR3 DNA reads TGTGCCAGCAGTTTAGGGACTAGCGGGAGCACAGATACGCAGTATTCT. Translation: CASSLGTSGSTDTQYS.